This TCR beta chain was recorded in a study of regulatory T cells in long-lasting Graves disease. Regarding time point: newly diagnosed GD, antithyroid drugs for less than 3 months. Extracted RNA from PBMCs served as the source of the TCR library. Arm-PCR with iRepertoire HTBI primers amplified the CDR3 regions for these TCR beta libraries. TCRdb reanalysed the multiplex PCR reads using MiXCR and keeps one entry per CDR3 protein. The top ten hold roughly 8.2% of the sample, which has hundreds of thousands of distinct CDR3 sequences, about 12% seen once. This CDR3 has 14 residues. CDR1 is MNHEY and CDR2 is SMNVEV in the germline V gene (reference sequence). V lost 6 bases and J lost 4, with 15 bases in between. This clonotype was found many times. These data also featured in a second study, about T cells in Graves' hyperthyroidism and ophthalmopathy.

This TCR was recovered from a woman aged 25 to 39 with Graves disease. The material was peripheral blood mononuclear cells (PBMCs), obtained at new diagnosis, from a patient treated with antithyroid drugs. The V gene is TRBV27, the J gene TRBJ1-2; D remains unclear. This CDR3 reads CASSPIRATYGYTF. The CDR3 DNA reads TGTGCCAGCAGCCCCATACGGGCGACCTATGGCTACACCTTC.